This record looks at one T cell receptor (beta chain) sequence and its context. Its target is not known. The data were obtained in a study of cytomegalovirus exposure and HLA in healthy donors. Overall study results and limits: Listed as cytomegalovirus-associated were 164 TCR beta chains.

With 60 Vbeta and 13 Jbeta primers, the PCR was carried out. The table came from immunoSEQ multiplex PCR; TCRdb's copy has only in-frame clones and leaves some out. This sample has 120,000 to 150,000 clones, with 60% to 85% found just once. This receptor was taken from a male donor in good health and CMV-seropositive. Sequencing was performed on PBMCs.

The CDR3 coding sequence is TGTGCCAGCAGTGAATCCCGGGACTTTATGGGTGAGCAGTTCTTC. Protein sequence: CASSESRDFMGEQFF. This rearrangement joins TRBV25-1 to TRBJ2-1; possible D gene TRBD2, 6 bases. The CDR3 runs to 15 residues. The V end lost 1 base, the J end lost 9 bases, and 16 bases lay between the germline ends. In germline, CDR1 is MGHDK, CDR2 SYGVNS.